This T cell receptor (beta chain) is drawn from a study of early T cells in non-severe SARS-CoV-2 infection. Study-wide results and caveats: VDJdb matching, biased toward anti-spike CD8 responses, missed private and CD4 specificities.

Individual cDNA molecules were tagged with unique molecular identifiers. MiXCR, run by TCRdb on the 5' RACE reads, gives a single entry per CDR3 protein. The table shows 60,000 to 75,000 distinct CDR3 sequences, with more than 9.5% occurring only once. This clonotype has only a few counts. What it binds is not known. J was trimmed by 2 bases and V by 3 bases; bases with no gene match: 7. Germline CDR1 reads SGDLS; CDR2 reads YYNGEE. CDR3 length: 15 residues. This TCR was recovered from an adult who was a healthcare worker with PCR-confirmed SARS-CoV-2 infection or an uninfected control (not recorded which). The rearrangement links TRBV9 to TRBJ1-2, with 7 positions matching TRBD1. The specimen comprised whole blood, sampled at baseline. CDR3 DNA sequence: TGTGCCAGCAGCGCCACCGGGACAGCGAACTATGGCTACACCTTC. Amino acids: CASSATGTANYGYTF.